This entry lists 23 T cell receptor beta chains sequenced from one sample in a study of CD8 T cells in Susac syndrome (dated by TCRdb to the late 2010s). Library construction relied on the immunoSEQ multiplex PCR assay. RNA was extracted with the RNeasy kit and 0.5 to 1 ug was reverse transcribed using random hexamers. TCRdb trimmed the raw reads at Q25, called clones with MiXCR and kept productive beta chains. A single entry per CDR3 protein holds the most common genes and DNA from its merged rows. A total of 200,000 to 250,000 distinct CDR3 sequences appear in this sample, approximately 95% of them only once. The top ten clones comprise less than 0.095% of the sample. Material for sequencing was CD4+ T cells from PBMCs. These receptors originate from a human donor with multiple sclerosis.

V usage is TRBV7-9 and J usage is TRBJ1-2; TRBD1 is a possible D gene (6 bases). The CDR3 sequence is 13 residues long. Trimming took off 3 bases at V and 5 bases at J, with 10 bases between the two ends. Germline-derived CDR1 and CDR2 are SEHNR and FQNEAQ (reference sequence). In DNA form, the CDR3 reads TGTGCCAGCAGCTTGGACAGCATATATGGCTACACCTTC. Protein: CASSLDSIYGYTF.

The J gene is TRBJ2-5, the V gene TRBV2; D unresolved. V was trimmed by 6 bases and J by 6 bases, leaving 11 bases between them. CDR1 and CDR2 from the germline V gene are SNHLY and FYNNEI. There are 12 residues in the CDR3. The CDR3 is CASSPIGQTQYF. For the CDR3, the DNA is TGTGCCAGCAGCCCCATCGGACAGACCCAGTACTTC.

The chain links TRBV29-1 to TRBJ1-5; D is possibly TRBD1 (5 bases). The V gene lost 4 bases and the J gene lost 4 bases, with 8 bases spanning the gap. The length of the CDR3 is 12 residues. CDR1 SQVTM and CDR2 ANQGSEA come from the germline V gene. CDR3 coding DNA: TGCAGCGTTGGAGAGGGGAATCAGCCCCAGCATTTT. It encodes CSVGEGNQPQHF. The whole variable domain, remainder taken from reference TRBV29-1 and TRBJ1-5, is SAVISQKPSRDICQRGTSLTIQCQVDSQVTMMFWYRQQPGQSLTLIATANQGSEATYESGFVIDKFPISRPNLTFSTLTVSNMSPEDSSIYLCSVGEGNQPQHFGDGTRLSIL.

The chain carries TRBV20-1 and TRBJ2-2, with D unclear. CDR3 length: 12 residues. Per the germline V gene, CDR1 is DFQATT and CDR2 is SNEGSKA (reference sequence). The V end was cut by 5 bases, the J end by 4 bases, with 8 bases between. CDR3 nucleotide sequence: TGCAGTGCTGGACCCCCCACCGGGGAGCTGTTTTTT. Translated, it gives CSAGPPTGELFF.

This clonotype was counted a single time. This chain links TRBV6-6 with TRBJ2-7; D might be TRBD2 (6 bases). The CDR3 is made up of 14 amino acids. CDR1 is MNHNY, CDR2 SVGAGI, per germline (reference sequence). V was pared by 2 bases and J by 5 bases, with 13 bases between. CDR3 region: CASSYGLALHEQYF. The CDR3 DNA is TGTGCCAGCAGTTACGGTCTAGCGCTCCACGAGCAGTACTTC.

The V gene is TRBV27, the J gene TRBJ1-1; D is perhaps TRBD1 (6 bases). V lost 6 bases and J 0 bases, leaving 14 bases between the germline ends. There are 15 residues in the CDR3. Germline loops: CDR1 MNHEY, CDR2 SMNVEV (reference sequence). The CDR3 sequence is CASRSGAPMNTEAFF. For the CDR3, the DNA is TGTGCCAGCAGATCGGGGGCGCCGATGAACACTGAAGCTTTCTTT.

This sequence joins TRBV5-6 and TRBJ2-3; D remains unclear. The CDR3 loop spans 13 amino acids. Germline V lookup: CDR1 SGHDT, CDR2 YYEEEE. Between the trimmed V and J ends, which lost 3 bases and 2 bases, there was a span of 7 bases. The CDR3 DNA sequence: TGTGCCAGCAGCTCCCAGACCACAGATACGCAGTATTTT. It yields the protein CASSSQTTDTQYF.

This clonotype was counted once. The chain recombines TRBV4-2 with TRBJ2-2; 9 nucleotides line up with TRBD1. This CDR3 contains 16 residues. The germline V gene encodes CDR1 LGHNA and CDR2 YNFKEQ. Trimming cost V 3 bases and J 4 bases; bases outside gene matches: 6. The CDR3: CASSQGGQGLTGELFF. CDR3 nucleotides: TGTGCCAGCAGCCAGGGTGGACAGGGGCTCACCGGGGAGCTGTTTTTT.

V gene TRBV30 combines with J gene TRBJ1-2, with D tentatively TRBD1 (5 bases). The CDR3 loop spans 16 amino acids. Germline V CDR1 and CDR2: GTSNPN, SVGIG (reference sequence). V was shortened by 2 bases and J by 5 bases, with 21 bases between the two germline ends. The CDR3 DNA is TGTGCCTGGAGTCCCCCCGGTATTGGGGCTGGATATGGCTACACCTTC. The encoded protein is CAWSPPGIGAGYGYTF.

In DNA, the CDR3 is TGTGCCAGCAGGCTTACCGGGACAGGGCCGGGTGAGCAGTTCTTC. Translated: CASRLTGTGPGEQFF. This chain uses TRBV6-2 or TRBV6-3 with TRBJ2-1, with 9 positions matching TRBD1. Germline V gene sequence: CDR1 MNHEY, CDR2 SVGEGT. V dropped 6 bases and J dropped 9; count of bases not matched to a gene: 12. The CDR3 covers 15 residues.

This chain uses TRBV5-6 with TRBJ2-6; unclear D gene. The CDR3 spans 15 residues. Germline V gene lookup returns CDR1 SGHDT and CDR2 YYEEEE. V lost 0 bases and J lost 1, with 5 bases in between. CDR3 coding DNA: TGTGCCAGCAGCTTGGTGGTGTCTGGGGCCAACGTCCTGACTTTC. Its protein product is CASSLVVSGANVLTF.

V usage is TRBV4-1 and J usage is TRBJ1-4, with D hard to call. CDR3 size: 18 residues. The ends were cut back, 1 base at V and 0 bases at J, with 15 bases in the middle. Germline loops: CDR1 MGHRA, CDR2 YSYEKL. CDR3 bases: TGCGCCAGCAGCCAAGTGGGAAGGGAAAAAGCAACTAATGAAAAACTGTTTTTT. Translating it yields CASSQVGREKATNEKLFF.

The chain couples TRBV7-9 to TRBJ1-2; maybe TRBD1 (5 bases). V was cut by 2 bases and J by 2 bases, with 15 bases left in between. The CDR3 has 16 residues. Per the germline V gene, CDR1 is SEHNR and CDR2 is FQNEAQ (reference sequence). CDR3 region: CASSLQSGGTNYGYTF. CDR3 bases: TGTGCCAGCAGCTTACAATCGGGGGGGACCAACTATGGCTACACCTTC.

This clonotype was observed a single time. The chain links TRBV6-5 to TRBJ1-2; 8 bases are a match to TRBD1. CDR1 and CDR2 from the germline V gene are MNHEY and SVGAGI. CDR3 length equals 13 residues. Trimming at V came to 5 bases and at J to 6 bases, leaving 5 bases not matched to a gene. The CDR3 DNA follows: TGTGCCAGCAGTCCTCGACAGGGGAATGGCTACACCTTC. Protein product: CASSPRQGNGYTF.

The J gene is TRBJ2-6, the V gene TRBV3-1; TRBD2 agrees at 8 bases. This CDR3 comprises 19 residues. Germline V gene sequence: CDR1 LGHDT, CDR2 YNNKEL (reference sequence). V trimming: 1 base; J trimming: 2 bases; junction bases outside the gene matches: 10. CDR3 coding DNA: TGTGCCAGCAGCCAAGCGCGCCTACTAGCGGCCCCTGGGGCCAACGTCCTGACTTTC. The encoded protein is CASSQARLLAAPGANVLTF. The whole variable domain, remainder taken from reference TRBV3-1 and TRBJ2-6, is DTAVSQTPKYLVTQMGNDKSIKCEQNLGHDTMYWYKQDSKKFLKIMFSYNNKELIINETVPNRFSPKSPDKAHLNLHINSLELGDSAVYFCASSQARLLAAPGANVLTFGAGSRLTVL.

This chain joins TRBV29-1 and TRBJ1-4, with no clear D. The CDR3 contains 14 residues. The V and J ends lost 5 bases and 8 bases respectively, with 18 bases between them. In germline, CDR1 is SQVTM, CDR2 ANQGSEA. CDR3 sequence: CSVWRSGLGEKLFF. CDR3 nucleotide sequence: TGCAGCGTTTGGAGATCCGGGTTAGGCGAAAAACTGTTTTTT.

The rearrangement joins TRBV15 to TRBJ1-2; D is undetermined. V was shortened by 1 base and J by 2 bases, with 11 bases between the two germline ends. The CDR3 loop spans 15 amino acids. Germline CDR1 is LNHNV and CDR2 is YYDKDF (reference sequence). The CDR3 nucleotides are TGTGCCACCAGCAGAGTCGCCAGCGCGAACTATGGCTACACCTTC. Translating gives CATSRVASANYGYTF.

The J gene is TRBJ2-1, the V gene TRBV29-1; D unclear. The CDR3 consists of 13 residues. Germline loops: CDR1 SQVTM, CDR2 ANQGSEA. Trimming stripped 4 bases from V and 0 bases from J, with 7 bases between. This CDR3 is CSVAQSSYNEQFF. DNA for the CDR3: TGCAGCGTTGCCCAGAGCTCCTACAATGAGCAGTTCTTC.

This rearrangement joins TRBV2 to TRBJ1-5; 9 bases map to TRBD1. Germline V CDR1 and CDR2: SNHLY, FYNNEI. Trimming at V came to 7 bases and at J to 2 bases, leaving 3 bases not matched to a gene. CDR3 size: 14 residues. The chain's CDR3 is CASITGGGNQPQHF. The CDR3 DNA reads TGTGCCAGCATCACAGGGGGCGGCAATCAGCCCCAGCATTTT. Supplemented by reference TRBV2 and TRBJ1-5, the full variable domain reads EPEVTQTPSHQVTQMGQEVILRCVPISNHLYFYWYRQILGQKVEFLVSFYNNEISEKSEIFDDQFSVERPDGSNFTLKIRSTKLEDSAMYFCASITGGGNQPQHFGDGTRLSIL.

CDR3 DNA: TGTGCCAGCAGCGTAGCTGGGGACCTAGCCAAAAACATTCAGTACTTC. Its translation: CASSVAGDLAKNIQYF. V usage is TRBV9 and J usage is TRBJ2-4; D may be TRBD1 or TRBD2 (5 bases each). CDR1 is SGDLS, CDR2 YYNGEE, per germline. This CDR3 is 16 amino acids long. The V end was cut by 0 bases, the J end by 0 bases, with 10 bases between.

The CDR3 protein is CASSPRRRGGLNEQYF. CDR3 bases: TGTGCCAGCAGCCCCCGGAGGAGGGGGGGCCTCAACGAGCAGTACTTC. The rearrangement uses TRBV7-2 and TRBJ2-7; possibly TRBD2 for D (7 bases). This CDR3 comprises 16 residues. Trimming stripped 5 bases from V and 5 bases from J, with 22 bases between. The germline gives CDR1 SGHTA, CDR2 FQGNSA.

This clonotype was observed once. The rearrangement links TRBV30 to TRBJ2-3; D is perhaps TRBD2 (6 bases). The CDR3 totals 15 residues. Deletions cut 3 bases from V and 2 bases from J, with 15 bases between. Germline values: CDR1 GTSNPN, CDR2 SVGIG (reference sequence). CDR3 in amino acids: CAWRTGRGFTDTQYF. The DNA for the CDR3 is TGTGCCTGGAGGACGGGGCGGGGTTTCACAGATACGCAGTATTTT.

The chain has TRBV29-1 and TRBJ2-5, with D uncertain. Germline CDR1 reads SQVTM; CDR2 reads ANQGSEA. Trimming shortened V by 6 bases and J by 4 bases, and 9 bases separated the two germline ends. CDR3 length: 11 residues. Here the CDR3 reads CSVASLETQYF. The CDR3 region has the DNA TGCAGCGTCGCTAGTCTAGAGACCCAGTACTTC.